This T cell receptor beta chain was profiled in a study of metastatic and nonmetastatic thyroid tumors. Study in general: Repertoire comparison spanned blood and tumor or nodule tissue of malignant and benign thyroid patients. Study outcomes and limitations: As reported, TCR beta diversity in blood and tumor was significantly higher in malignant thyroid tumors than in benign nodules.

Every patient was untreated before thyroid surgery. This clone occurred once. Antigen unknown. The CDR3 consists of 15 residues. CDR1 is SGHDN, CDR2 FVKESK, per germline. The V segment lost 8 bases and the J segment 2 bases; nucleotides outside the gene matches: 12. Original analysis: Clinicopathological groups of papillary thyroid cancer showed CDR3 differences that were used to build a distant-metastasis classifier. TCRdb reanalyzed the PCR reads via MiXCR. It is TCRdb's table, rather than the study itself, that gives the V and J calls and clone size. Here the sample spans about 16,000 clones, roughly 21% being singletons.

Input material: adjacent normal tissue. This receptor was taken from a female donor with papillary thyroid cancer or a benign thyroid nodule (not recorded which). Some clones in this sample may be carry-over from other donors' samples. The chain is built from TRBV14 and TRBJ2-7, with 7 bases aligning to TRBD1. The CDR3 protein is CASHALQGSTYEQYF. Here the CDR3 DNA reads TGTGCCAGCCACGCCCTACAGGGGTCAACCTACGAGCAGTACTTC.